This entry concerns a single T cell receptor beta chain. These data are taken from a study of blood T cell repertoires in COVID-19. Study context: Whether acute or convalescent, the COVID-19 samples came from the United States, Italy and Spain. From T cells, B-cell-depleted T cells, or PBMCs came the material, which was cDNA or gDNA.

In the study's own analysis: Counts of nucleated cells, estimated from reference gene primer amplification, were obtained. Measured with immunoSEQ multiplex PCR; TCRdb has only the in-frame clones, and not every one. V, J and clone size derive from that table, while D and trimming were established from the DNA sequence. This sample has 200,000 to 300,000 clones, with approximately 87% found just once. The CDR3 consists of 13 residues. CDR1 and CDR2 from the germline V gene are MNHEY and SVGEGT. V was shortened by 2 bases and J by 11 bases, with 12 bases between the two germline ends. This sequence originates from a man in his fifties or sixties with acute or convalescent COVID-19. Sequencing was performed on peripheral blood. This rearrangement joins TRBV6-2 or TRBV6-3 to TRBJ1-4; D remains ambiguous. The CDR3 reads CASSYLLPPKLFF. CDR3 coding DNA: TGTGCCAGCAGTTACCTACTGCCACCTAAACTGTTTTTT.